This T cell receptor (beta chain) originates from a study of human thymus T cells. Notes on the study in general: Thymic and blood repertoires appeared to show biased V and J gene usage.

Points on this clone: The antigen remains unidentified.

Some clones are missing from TCRdb's copy, which holds only in-frame ones; the method was immunoSEQ multiplex PCR. This sample has some 120,000 clones; around 94% occur once, and the top ten carry around 0.025%. It was from resections taken during corrective heart surgery that the thymus tissue came. CDR1 SNHLY and CDR2 FYNNEI come from the germline V gene. The CDR3 is made up of 19 amino acids. J lost 6 bases, V lost 4 bases, and 23 bases had no gene match. This TCR derives from a boy in the first two years of life with a congenital heart defect but otherwise immunologically healthy. Source material: thymus tissue. V is TRBV2 and J is TRBJ1-1; TRBD1 agrees at 7 bases. CDR3 amino acids: CASSGTGPNLSKERAEAFF. The CDR3, as DNA: TGTGCCAGCAGTGGGACAGGCCCTAACCTTTCTAAGGAGAGGGCTGAAGCTTTCTTT. Looking up the rest from reference TRBV2 and TRBJ1-1 gives the full variable domain: EPEVTQTPSHQVTQMGQEVILRCVPISNHLYFYWYRQILGQKVEFLVSFYNNEISEKSEIFDDQFSVERPDGSNFTLKIRSTKLEDSAMYFCASSGTGPNLSKERAEAFFGQGTRLTVV.